Sequencing of this T cell receptor (beta chain) was carried out in a study of T cell changes during pregnancy in multiple sclerosis. Method: immunoSEQ multiplex PCR; TCRdb's copy keeps in-frame clones and lacks some. In the table there are more than 10,000 clones, roughly 90% of which are singletons. CDR1 is SGHAT and CDR2 is FQNNGV in the germline V gene. There are 12 residues in the CDR3. Trimming cost V 3 bases and J 5 bases, with 7 bases left between them. Specimen: CD8+ T cells from peripheral blood mononuclear cells, collected after pregnancy. The clonotype originates from a female donor in good health, enrolled as a control in a pregnancy study. The chain uses TRBV11-2 and TRBJ2-5; D gene unclear. In nucleotides, the CDR3 is TGTGCCAGCAGCTTGTTCGGGGAGACCCAGTACTTC. The encoded protein is CASSLFGETQYF.